Presented here are 12 T cell receptor beta chains from one specimen sequenced in a study of fetal regulatory T cell absence and autoimmunity. Method: immunoSEQ multiplex PCR; TCRdb's copy keeps in-frame clones and lacks some. The table lists about 95,000 clones, less than 80% of them singletons, with 2% in the top ten. Sequencing was carried out using pancreas tissue. Receptors originate from a male donor with IPEX syndrome.

The count of this clone is one. The chain uses TRBV6-5 and TRBJ1-5; weak D call: TRBD1 (5 bases). With 2 bases removed from V and 7 bases from J, the gap between germline ends came to 12 bases. CDR1 is MNHEY, CDR2 SVGAGI, per germline. The length of the CDR3 is 14 residues. CDR3 in DNA: TGTGCCAGCAGTTACAGGGGTTTCGGCCAGCCCCAGCATTTT. Translation gives CASSYRGFGQPQHF.

CDR3 in DNA: TGCGCCAGCAGCACATCGACCCCCGCGTGGGGTGGCTACACCTTC. Its translation: CASSTSTPAWGGYTF. V and J are TRBV5-1 and TRBJ1-2; no reliable D call. CDR3 length: 15 residues. The V gene lost 4 bases and the J gene lost 7 bases, with 20 bases spanning the gap. CDR1 and CDR2 (germline): SGHRS, YFSETQ. Using reference TRBV5-1 and TRBJ1-2 for the parts outside the CDR3, the full variable domain is KAGVTQTPRYLIKTRGQQVTLSCSPISGHRSVSWYQQTPGQGLQFLFEYFSETQRNKGNFPGRFSGRQFSNSRSEMNVSTLELGDSALYLCASSTSTPAWGGYTFGSGTRLTVV.

This clone was seen only a few times. The chain is built from TRBV13 and TRBJ1-3, with TRBD1 identical over 7 bases. J lost 4 bases, V lost 0 bases, and 3 bases had no gene match. This CDR3 contains 15 residues. Germline-derived CDR1 and CDR2 are PRHDT and FYEKMQ (reference sequence). The CDR3 loop reads CASSLGTGLGNTIYF. CDR3 DNA sequence: TGTGCCAGCAGCTTAGGGACAGGGTTAGGAAACACCATATATTTT.

The chain couples TRBV7-6 to TRBJ2-3, with D possibly matching TRBD2 (7 bases). V was cut by 2 bases and J by 4 bases, with 13 bases left in between. Germline V lookup: CDR1 SGHVS, CDR2 FNYEAQ. The CDR3 loop spans 15 amino acids. The CDR3 sequence: CASSLWGGLSDTQYF. CDR3 nucleotides: TGTGCCAGCAGCTTATGGGGGGGGCTGTCAGATACGCAGTATTTT.

The V gene is TRBV7-9, the J gene TRBJ2-3; D may be TRBD2 (5 bases). This CDR3 has 16 amino acids. Germline V gene sequence: CDR1 SEHNR, CDR2 FQNEAQ (reference sequence). Between the trimmed V and J ends, which lost 1 base and 2 bases, there was a span of 13 bases. CDR3 nucleotides: TGTGCCAGCAGCTTAGGCAGAGTTGACTACACAGATACGCAGTATTTT. Its translation: CASSLGRVDYTDTQYF.

V is TRBV6-5 and J is TRBJ1-2; 7 bases map to TRBD1. CDR3 length: 15 amino acids. V gave up 2 bases and J gave up 7 bases; unmatched junction bases: 10. The germline gives CDR1 MNHEY, CDR2 SVGAGI. CDR3 protein: CASSYGIGGAGGYTF. The CDR3 bases are TGTGCCAGCAGTTACGGGATAGGGGGCGCAGGTGGCTACACCTTC.

The rearrangement links TRBV5-4 to TRBJ2-5, with D perhaps matching TRBD2 (5 bases). The CDR3 consists of 13 residues. CDR1 is SGHNT, CDR2 YYREEE, per germline (reference sequence). V lost 2 bases and J 3 bases, leaving 8 bases between the germline ends. The CDR3 DNA reads as TGTGCCAGCAGCTTCCGGACTGAAGAGACCCAGTACTTC. This translates into CASSFRTEETQYF.

This clone has just a few counts. The chain is built from TRBV5-1 and TRBJ2-5; D tentatively fits TRBD1 or TRBD2 (7 bases each). The length of the CDR3 is 16 residues. The V and J ends lost 4 bases and 5 bases respectively, with 21 bases between them. Germline loops: CDR1 SGHRS, CDR2 YFSETQ. CDR3 sequence (DNA): TGCGCCAGCAGCCCTACCACAGGGGCCGGGGGGGAGACCCAGTACTTC. Its protein product is CASSPTTGAGGETQYF.

This chain links TRBV29-1 with TRBJ2-5; TRBD2 aligns across 7 bases. The CDR3 consists of 14 residues. The J segment lost 4 bases and the V segment lost 2 bases, leaving 7 bases of the junction unmatched. The V gene's germline CDR1 is SQVTM and CDR2 ANQGSEA. The CDR3 DNA reads TGCAGCGTTGAACAAGGGCCGGGGGGAGAGACCCAGTACTTC. Residues: CSVEQGPGGETQYF.

The rearrangement links TRBV7-6 to TRBJ2-2; no firm D call. Trimming took 1 base from V and 0 from J, leaving 9 bases between them. CDR1 is SGHVS and CDR2 is FNYEAQ in the germline V gene. This CDR3 has 16 amino acids. The CDR3 region is CASSLEIVANTGELFF. CDR3 sequence (DNA): TGTGCCAGCAGCTTAGAGATTGTTGCGAACACCGGGGAGCTGTTTTTT.

V usage is TRBV10-1 and J usage is TRBJ1-2, with D possibly TRBD1 on 6 matching bases. V shed 8 bases and J shed 8 bases, with 15 bases lying between them. Germline V gene lookup returns CDR1 WNHNN and CDR2 SYGVQD (reference sequence). This CDR3 region has 12 residues. The CDR3 region has the DNA TGCGCCAGCCCCGACAGGTCGGGCGGCTACACCTTC. The encoded protein is CASPDRSGGYTF.

V is TRBV6-5 and J is TRBJ1-6; TRBD1 is a possible D gene (6 bases). Per the germline V gene, CDR1 is MNHEY and CDR2 is SVGAGI. CDR3 length: 15 residues. Trimming removed 0 bases at V and 6 bases at J, with 9 bases between. The chain's CDR3 is CASSYSRGGNSPLHF. CDR3 in DNA: TGTGCCAGCAGTTACTCGAGGGGGGGTAATTCACCCCTCCACTTT.